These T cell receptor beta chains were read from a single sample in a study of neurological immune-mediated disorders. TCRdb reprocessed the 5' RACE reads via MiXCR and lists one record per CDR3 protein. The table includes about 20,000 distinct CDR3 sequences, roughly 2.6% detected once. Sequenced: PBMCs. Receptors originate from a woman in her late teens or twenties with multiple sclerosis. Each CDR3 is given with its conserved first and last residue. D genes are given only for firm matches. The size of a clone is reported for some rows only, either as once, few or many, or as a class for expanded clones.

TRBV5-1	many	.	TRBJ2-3	TGCGCCAGCAGCTTGGGAAGAGTCTCTAGCACAGATACGCAGTATTTT	CASSLGRVSSTDTQYF
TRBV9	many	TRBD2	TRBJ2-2	TGTGCCAGCAGCGTGACGGGGGGGAACACCGGGGAGCTGTTTTTT	CASSVTGGNTGELFF
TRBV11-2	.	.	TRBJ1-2	TGTGCCAGCAGCCCCAGGGTGGGGGGTAACTATGGCTACACCTTC	CASSPRVGGNYGYTF
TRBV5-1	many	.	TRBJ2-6	TGCGCCAGCAGCGATTACTCTGGGGCCAACGTCCTGACTTTC	CASSDYSGANVLTF
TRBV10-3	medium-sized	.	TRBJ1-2	TGTGCCATCATGGGAGATGGCTACACCTTC	CAIMGDGYTF
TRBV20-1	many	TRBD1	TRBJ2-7	TGCAGTGCTAGCGGGACAGGGTTGTCCTACGAGCAGTACTTC	CSASGTGLSYEQYF
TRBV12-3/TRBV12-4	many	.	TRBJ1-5	TGTGCCAGCAGTTTACTGGATCAGCCCCAGCATTTT	CASSLLDQPQHF
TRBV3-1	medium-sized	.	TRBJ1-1	TGTGCCAGCAGCCAAACAATACGCACTGAAGCTTTCTTT	CASSQTIRTEAFF
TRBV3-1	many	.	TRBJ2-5	TGTGCCAGCAGCCCGTGGGGGGCAGAGACCCAGTACTTC	CASSPWGAETQYF
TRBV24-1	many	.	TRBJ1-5	TGTGCCACCAGTGACCCTGGACAAGGGGGCAATCAGCCCCAGCATTTT	CATSDPGQGGNQPQHF
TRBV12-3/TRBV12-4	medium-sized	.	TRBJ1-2	TGTGCCAGCACCGCGATATTAAACTATGGCTACACCTTC	CASTAILNYGYTF
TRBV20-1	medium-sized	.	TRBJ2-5	TGCAGTGGGGGGCTAGCGGAAGAGACCCAGTACTTC	CSGGLAEETQYF
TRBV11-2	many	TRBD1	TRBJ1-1	TGTGCCAGCCGGTACGCAGGGGGCACTGAAGCTTTCTTT	CASRYAGGTEAFF
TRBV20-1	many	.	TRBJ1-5	TGCAGTGCTAAACCGGGACATTCTTCCAATCAGCCCCAGCATTTT	CSAKPGHSSNQPQHF
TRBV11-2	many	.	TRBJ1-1	TGTGCCAGCAGCTTAGTCATCGCAGGGGCAGCTTTCTTT	CASSLVIAGAAFF
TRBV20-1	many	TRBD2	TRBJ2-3	TGCAGTGCTATTCCTAGCGGGATTTTGGCCGCGCAGTATTTT	CSAIPSGILAAQYF
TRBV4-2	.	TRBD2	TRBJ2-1	TGTGCCAGCAGCAACAAACGGACTAGCGGGGGATCCTACAATGAGCAGTTCTTC	CASSNKRTSGGSYNEQFF
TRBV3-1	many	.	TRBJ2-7	TGTGCCAGCAGCCAAGAAGGGACCTACGAGCAGTACTTC	CASSQEGTYEQYF
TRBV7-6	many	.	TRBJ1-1	TGTGCCAGCAGCTTAGCAACGGACGGGAACACTGAAGCTTTCTTT	CASSLATDGNTEAFF
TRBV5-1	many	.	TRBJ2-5	TGCGCCAGCAGCCCCGGGACGGCAGAAGAGACCCAGTACTTC	CASSPGTAEETQYF
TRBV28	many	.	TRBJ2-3	TGTGCCAGCAGTTTAAGACAGCCCCGGGATACGCAGTATTTT	CASSLRQPRDTQYF
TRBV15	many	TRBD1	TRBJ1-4	TGTGCCACCAGCAGAGATAGACAGGGACTCAGAGTGTTCTTT	CATSRDRQGLRVFF
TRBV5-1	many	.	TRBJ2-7	TGCGCCAGCACAGGGCCGTCCTACGAGCAGTACTTC	CASTGPSYEQYF
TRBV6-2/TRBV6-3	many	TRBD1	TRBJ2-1	TGTGCCAGCAGTCCTGGACAGGTCTACAATGAGCAGTTCTTC	CASSPGQVYNEQFF
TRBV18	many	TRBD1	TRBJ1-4	TGTGCCAGCTCACAAGGGACAGTAGATGAAAAACTGTTTTTT	CASSQGTVDEKLFF
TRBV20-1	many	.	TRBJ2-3	TGCAGTGCTAGGCTAGGGACTGTCACCACTACGCAGTATTTT	CSARLGTVTTTQYF
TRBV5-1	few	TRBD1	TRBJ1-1	TGCGCCAGCAGCGGCAGGACAGGGAGAGCAACTGAAGCTTTCTTT	CASSGRTGRATEAFF
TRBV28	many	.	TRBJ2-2	TGTGCCAGCAGCCCCGGGGGACAACACACCGGGGAGCTGTTTTTT	CASSPGGQHTGELFF
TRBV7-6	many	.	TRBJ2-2	TGTGCCAGCAGCTTGAACAGTGTAGCCGGGGAGCTGTTTTTT	CASSLNSVAGELFF
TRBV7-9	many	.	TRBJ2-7	TGTGCCAGCAGCTTGTTGGCTGCCTCCTACGAGCAGTACTTC	CASSLLAASYEQYF
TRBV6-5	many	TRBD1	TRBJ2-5	TGTGCCAGCGGACCTCAGGGGGCCCGGGAGACCCAGTACTTC	CASGPQGARETQYF
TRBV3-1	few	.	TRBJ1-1	TGTGCCAGCAGCCAAAGATTGCTAGGGAACACTGAAGCTTTCTTT	CASSQRLLGNTEAFF
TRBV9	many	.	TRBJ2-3	TGTGCCAGCAGCGTAGGAGATACGCAGTATTTT	CASSVGDTQYF
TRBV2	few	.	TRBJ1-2	TGTGCCAGCAGTCCAGAAGCCTTAAATCATGGCTACACCTTC	CASSPEALNHGYTF
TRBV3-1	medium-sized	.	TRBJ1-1	TGTGCCAGCAGCCATCCACCATCCGCCGGCGGGTGGTTCTCTGAAGCTTTCTTT	CASSHPPSAGGWFSEAFF
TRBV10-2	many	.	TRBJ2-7	TGCGCCAGCAGGGAGGGCCCTCGGACCTACGAGCAGTACTTC	CASREGPRTYEQYF
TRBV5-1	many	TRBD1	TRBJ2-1	TGCGCCAGCAGCTTTTCCGAGACAGGGACCAATGAGCAGTTCTTC	CASSFSETGTNEQFF
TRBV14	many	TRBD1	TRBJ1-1	TGTGCCAGCAGTGTACAGGGGGCCACTGAAGCTTTCTTT	CASSVQGATEAFF
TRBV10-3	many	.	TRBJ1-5	TGTGCCATCAGTCGGGACGGGAGCAATCAGCCCCAGCATTTT	CAISRDGSNQPQHF
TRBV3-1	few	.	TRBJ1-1	TGTGCCAGCAGCCGAACAGGTATGAACACTGAAGCTTTCTTT	CASSRTGMNTEAFF
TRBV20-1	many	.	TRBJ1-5	TGCAGTGCAATCCAGGTGGCGAGCAATCAGCCCCAGCATTTT	CSAIQVASNQPQHF
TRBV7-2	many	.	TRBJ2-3	TGTGCCAGCAGCTTAGCGTGGGGACCCACAGATACGCAGTATTTT	CASSLAWGPTDTQYF
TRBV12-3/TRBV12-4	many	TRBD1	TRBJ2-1	TGTGCCAGCACTTTCCCGGGACAGGGGGCGGGTGAGCAGTTCTTC	CASTFPGQGAGEQFF
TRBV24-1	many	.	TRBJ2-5	TGTGCCACCTCACCATGTCTGGAGACCCAGTACTTC	CATSPCLETQYF
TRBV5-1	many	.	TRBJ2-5	TGCGCCAGCAGCCCCTACTCGATCCAAGAGACCCAGTACTTC	CASSPYSIQETQYF
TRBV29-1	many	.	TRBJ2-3	TGCAGCGTTGGCAAGGCTTCTGATACGCAGTATTTT	CSVGKASDTQYF
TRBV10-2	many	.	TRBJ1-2	TGCGCCAGCAGTGAAGTTACGGGACTGAGGCCATATGGCTACACCTTC	CASSEVTGLRPYGYTF
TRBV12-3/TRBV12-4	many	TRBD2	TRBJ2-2	TGTGCCAGCACTTGGGCTAGCGGATACACCGGGGAGCTGTTTTTT	CASTWASGYTGELFF
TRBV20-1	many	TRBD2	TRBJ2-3	TGCAGTGCTACGGGGCTAGCGGCTAGCACAGATACGCAGTATTTT	CSATGLAASTDTQYF
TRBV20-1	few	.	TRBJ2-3	TGCAGTGCGGCGGACAGCACAACTCGAGATACGCAGTATTTT	CSAADSTTRDTQYF
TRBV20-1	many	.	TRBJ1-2	TGCAGTGCTAGAAAGCTACAGAGCTACACCTTC	CSARKLQSYTF
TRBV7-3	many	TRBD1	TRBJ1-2	TGTGCCAGCAGCTTACAGGGGGCTGGCTACACCTTC	CASSLQGAGYTF
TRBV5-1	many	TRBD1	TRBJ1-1	TGCGCCAGCAAGCGAGAGACAGGGGACACTGAAGCTTTCTTT	CASKRETGDTEAFF
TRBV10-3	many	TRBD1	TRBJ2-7	TGTGCCCTCAGGACAGGGACCTACGAGCAGTACTTC	CALRTGTYEQYF
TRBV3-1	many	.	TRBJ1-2	TGTGCCAGCAGCCAGAAGATACCGGGACAACGATATAGCTATGGCTACACCTTC	CASSQKIPGQRYSYGYTF
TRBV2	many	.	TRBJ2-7	TGTGCCAGCAGTGAAGCGGGGCGGGGAAGCTCCTACGAGCAGTACTTC	CASSEAGRGSSYEQYF
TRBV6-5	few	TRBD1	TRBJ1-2	TGTGCCAGCAGGGGAACCGGGACAGGGTGGAGTGGCTACACCTTC	CASRGTGTGWSGYTF
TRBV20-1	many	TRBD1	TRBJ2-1	TGCAGTGCTAGAGAGGACAGGGTCAATGAGCAGTTCTTC	CSAREDRVNEQFF
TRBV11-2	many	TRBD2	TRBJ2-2	TGTGCCAGCAGCTCCCAGGGGAGCGGGAGCAATCTGGGCACCGGGGAGCTGTTTTTT	CASSSQGSGSNLGTGELFF
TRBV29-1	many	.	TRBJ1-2	TGCAGCGTTGAGGGGACACCCTCTAACTATGGCTACACCTTC	CSVEGTPSNYGYTF